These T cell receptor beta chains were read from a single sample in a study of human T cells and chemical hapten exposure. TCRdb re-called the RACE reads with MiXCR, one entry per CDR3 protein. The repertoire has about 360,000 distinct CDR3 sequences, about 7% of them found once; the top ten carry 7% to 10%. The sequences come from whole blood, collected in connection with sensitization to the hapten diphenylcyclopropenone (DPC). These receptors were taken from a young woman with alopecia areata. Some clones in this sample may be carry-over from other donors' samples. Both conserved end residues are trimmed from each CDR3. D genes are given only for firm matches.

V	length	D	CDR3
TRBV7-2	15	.	ASSSPVAGIYNSPLH
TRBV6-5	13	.	ASSYAWRSNTEAF
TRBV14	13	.	ASSQVEVVTGELF
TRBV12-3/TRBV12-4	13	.	ASTEGRRERNIQY
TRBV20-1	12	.	SASESREPYEQY
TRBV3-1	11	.	ASSRQTGATQY
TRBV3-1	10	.	ASSQLGDTQY
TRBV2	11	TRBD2	ATAGGIYNEQF
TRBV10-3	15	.	AISETGARDISTEAF
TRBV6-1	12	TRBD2	ASSEWGRADTQY
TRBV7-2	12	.	ASSLVQGQETQY
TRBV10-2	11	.	ASRELSTDTQY
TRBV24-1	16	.	ATSDLYGVSGLNTEAF
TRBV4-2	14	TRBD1	ASSQDLDRGRAPPF
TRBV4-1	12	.	ASSSPTAMTEAF
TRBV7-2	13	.	ASSLGVVSGNTIY
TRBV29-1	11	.	SVDGTSQETQY
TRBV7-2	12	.	ASKGRQSTDTQY
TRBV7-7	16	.	ASSLLAAPTRSNYEQY
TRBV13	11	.	ASSTGPNQPQH
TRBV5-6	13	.	ASSFPDGSYNEQF
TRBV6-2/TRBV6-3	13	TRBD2	ASSSPGTSRDTQY
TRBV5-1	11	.	ASTSGPTDTQY
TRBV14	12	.	ASSLVRGGSPLH
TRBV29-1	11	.	SISRVMDNEQF
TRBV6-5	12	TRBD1	ASSNRQGRSPLH
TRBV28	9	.	ASSLYSEQY
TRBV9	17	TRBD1	ASSVAFTPWTGNGNTIY
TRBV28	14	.	ASSLFGRAWNTEAL
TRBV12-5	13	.	ASGLVLGSGNTIY
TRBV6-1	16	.	ASSGLGAYYSYNSPLH
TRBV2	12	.	ASSLVGDSEGYT
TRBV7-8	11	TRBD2	ASTDEVGGGQY
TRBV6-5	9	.	ASNRGREQY
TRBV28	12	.	ASSLQSDRATQY
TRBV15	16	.	ATSRVGKAGPMNTEAF
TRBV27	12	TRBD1	ASSLGTGHYGYT
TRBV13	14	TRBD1	ASSSLGTGGFREQF
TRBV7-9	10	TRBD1	ASSVGQGEAF
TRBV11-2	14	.	ASSSFEGGRGTEAF
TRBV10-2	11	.	ASSGSENTEAF
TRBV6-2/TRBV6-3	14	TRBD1	ASSMTGTGRNQPQH
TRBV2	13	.	ASRETANSGNTIY
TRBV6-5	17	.	ASSYRTRNYRDTNTEAF
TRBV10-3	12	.	AIRSDSSGNTIY
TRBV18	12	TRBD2	ASSPLAGQGEQF
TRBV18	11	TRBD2	ASRSSSGDEQY
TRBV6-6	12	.	ASSLSSEYYEQY
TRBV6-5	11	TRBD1	ASGQGLNTEAF
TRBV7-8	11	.	ASSLARLYEQY